This passage covers 15 T cell receptor beta chains from one sample sequenced in a study of T cells after yellow fever vaccination. TCRdb redid the calling of the 5' RACE reads with MiXCR, one entry per CDR3 protein. Of 450,000 to 550,000 distinct CDR3 sequences detected, 21% appear once; the ten largest clones hold roughly a sixth. The sequenced sample was PBMCs, obtained roughly 23 days after the first yellow fever vaccination. These receptor sequences come from a man between 18 and 35 years old who received the YFV17D yellow fever vaccine.

This chain links TRBV12-3 or TRBV12-4 with TRBJ2-3; D call uncertain. The CDR3 loop spans 13 amino acids. Trimming pared 5 bases from V and 2 bases from J, leaving 8 bases between. CDR3 sequence reads: CASSARATDTQYF. Here the CDR3 DNA reads TGTGCCAGCAGTGCCCGGGCCACAGATACGCAGTATTTT.

The table lists this clonotype with a few counts. This chain joins TRBV7-8 and TRBJ2-3; 10 bases match TRBD2. CDR1 and CDR2 (germline): SGHVS, FQNEAQ. The CDR3 spans 18 residues. Germline trimming cut 1 base from V and 2 bases from J; bases unmatched to any gene: 9. The CDR3 loop is CASSLGLAGGRLTDTQYF. Written as DNA, the CDR3 is TGTGCCAGCAGCTTAGGGTTAGCGGGGGGCCGGCTCACAGATACGCAGTATTTT.

The genes are TRBV11-2 and TRBJ2-2, with D uncertain. Germline CDR1 and CDR2: SGHAT and FQNNGV. The V gene lost 3 bases and the J gene lost 8 bases, with 7 bases spanning the gap. The CDR3 has 12 residues. The CDR3 DNA sequence: TGTGCCAGCAGCTTCCGTGTTGGGGAGCTGTTTTTT. This encodes CASSFRVGELFF.

This clonotype was counted a few times. The rearrangement joins TRBV5-4 to TRBJ1-4; maybe TRBD1 (5 bases). CDR3 length: 15 residues. V lost 4 bases and J 2 bases, leaving 12 bases between the germline ends. CDR1 and CDR2 from the germline V gene are SGHNT and YYREEE (reference sequence). CDR3 bases: TGTGCCAGCAGCCCCCAGGGTTCGACTAATGAAAAACTGTTTTTT. Residues: CASSPQGSTNEKLFF.

This clonotype was observed a handful of times. The chain is built from TRBV6-4 and TRBJ2-2; tentatively, D is TRBD2 (5 bases). Trimming took 6 bases from V and 1 from J, leaving 12 bases between them. In germline, CDR1 is MRHNA, CDR2 SNTAGT. This CDR3 comprises 15 residues. The CDR3 DNA follows: TGTGCCAGCAGCGAAGGACGGGGGAACACCGGGGAGCTGTTTTTT. This encodes CASSEGRGNTGELFF.

The chain links TRBV7-2 to TRBJ2-1, with D perhaps being TRBD1 or TRBD2 (5 bases each). The CDR3 extends over 15 amino acids. Per the germline V gene, CDR1 is SGHTA and CDR2 is FQGNSA. V was cut by 1 base and J by 2 bases, with 9 bases left in between. CDR3 sequence: CASSLGGATYNEQFF. CDR3 DNA sequence: TGTGCCAGCAGCTTAGGAGGGGCGACCTACAATGAGCAGTTCTTC.

The chain recombines TRBV15 with TRBJ1-2; D gene unclear. The length of the CDR3 is 15 residues. The V end was cut by 0 bases, the J end by 2 bases, with 10 bases between. Per the germline V gene, CDR1 is LNHNV and CDR2 is YYDKDF (reference sequence). This CDR3 is CATSRDEYVNYGYTF. The CDR3 bases are TGTGCCACCAGCAGAGATGAGTACGTCAACTATGGCTACACCTTC. The full variable domain, with the rest looked up from reference TRBV15 and TRBJ1-2, is DAMVIQNPRYQVTQFGKPVTLSCSQTLNHNVMYWYQQKSSQAPKLLFHYYDKDFNNEADTPDNFQSRRPNTSFCFLDIRSPGLGDTAMYLCATSRDEYVNYGYTFGSGTRLTVV.

The genes are TRBV11-2 and TRBJ2-3, with 11 bases lining up with TRBD2. Germline V CDR1 and CDR2: SGHAT, FQNNGV. This CDR3 comprises 18 residues. Unmatched junction bases numbered 12, after V lost 5 bases and J lost 2 bases. CDR3 residues: CASSARILAGGATDTQYF. The CDR3 DNA reads TGTGCCAGCAGCGCGCGAATCCTAGCGGGGGGAGCCACAGATACGCAGTATTTT.

A few counts support this clonotype. The V and J genes are TRBV12-3 or TRBV12-4 and TRBJ2-5, with 12 positions matching TRBD1. V lost 5 bases to trimming and J lost 4 bases; unmatched junction nucleotides: 5. CDR3 size: 15 residues. CDR3 sequence reads: CASSPGQGAPETQYF. The CDR3 DNA reads TGTGCCAGCAGTCCGGGACAGGGGGCCCCAGAGACCCAGTACTTC.

The chain has TRBV4-1 and TRBJ2-3; 10 nucleotides match TRBD2. The germline CDR1 and CDR2 sequences are MGHRA and YSYEKL. The CDR3 has 17 amino acids. V lost 2 bases, J lost 2 bases, and 7 bases stayed unmatched. This CDR3 reads CASSQFLAGANTDTQYF. The CDR3 DNA is TGCGCCAGCAGCCAATTCCTAGCGGGGGCCAACACAGATACGCAGTATTTT.

This rearrangement joins TRBV6-5 to TRBJ1-2; maybe TRBD1 (5 bases). This CDR3 contains 14 residues. The ends were cut back, 0 bases at V and 6 bases at J, with 11 bases in the middle. Germline loops: CDR1 MNHEY, CDR2 SVGAGI. CDR3 sequence: CASSYSGGKNGYTF. The DNA of the CDR3 is TGTGCCAGCAGTTACTCCGGGGGGAAGAATGGCTACACCTTC.

V usage is TRBV11-2 and J usage is TRBJ1-1; unclear D gene. This CDR3 comprises 12 residues. CDR1 is SGHAT and CDR2 is FQNNGV in the germline V gene. The V gene lost 6 bases and the J gene lost 1 base, with 6 bases spanning the gap. The CDR3 region is CASRGRNTEAFF. The CDR3 bases are TGTGCCAGCAGGGGGAGGAACACTGAAGCTTTCTTT.

This clonotype was picked up many times. J is TRBJ2-1 and V is TRBV11-3; D perhaps matches TRBD2 (7 bases). CDR3 length equals 13 residues. CDR1 and CDR2 (germline): SGHNT, YENEEA. V lost 3 bases, J lost 9 bases, and 12 bases lay in between. The CDR3: CASSLNREGEQFF. DNA for the CDR3: TGTGCCAGCAGCTTGAACAGGGAGGGTGAGCAGTTCTTC.

This clonotype was seen a handful of times. J is TRBJ1-1 and V is TRBV12-3 or TRBV12-4; TRBD1 matches at 9 bases. This CDR3 region has 14 residues. After removal of 6 bases from V and 4 bases from J, the junction contained 6 bases not matched to a gene. CDR3 loop: CASRPGQGITEAFF. DNA of the CDR3: TGTGCCAGCAGGCCGGGACAGGGAATCACTGAAGCTTTCTTT.

The rearrangement joins TRBV5-1 to TRBJ2-5, with 8 bases matching TRBD2. V gave up 1 base and J gave up 4 bases; unmatched junction bases: 9. CDR1 and CDR2 from the germline V gene are SGHRS and YFSETQ. This CDR3 contains 16 residues. The CDR3 DNA sequence: TGCGCCAGCAGCTTGCCGGCGGGGGGCCCGTCAGAGACCCAGTACTTC. It translates to CASSLPAGGPSETQYF.